These 10 T cell receptor beta chains were sequenced from one sample in a study of blood T cell repertoires in COVID-19. Some clones are missing from TCRdb's copy, which holds only in-frame ones; the method was immunoSEQ multiplex PCR. The sample records some 69,000 clones, around nine tenths being singletons. The material sequenced was peripheral blood. These receptor sequences come from a man aged 55 to 70 with acute or convalescent COVID-19.

The chain is built from TRBV5-6 and TRBJ1-2; TRBD1 is a possible D gene (5 bases). Per the germline V gene, CDR1 is SGHDT and CDR2 is YYEEEE. The CDR3 is 12 residues long. With 6 bases removed from V and 8 bases from J, the gap between germline ends came to 14 bases. The CDR3 DNA reads TGTGCCAGCACCCTTCCAGGGCGAGGCTACACCTTC. This codes for CASTLPGRGYTF. Full variable domain (missing parts from reference TRBV5-6 and TRBJ1-2): DAGVTQSPTHLIKTRGQQVTLRCSPKSGHDTVSWYQQALGQGPQFIFQYYEEEERQRGNFPDRFSGHQFPNYSSELNVNALLLGDSALYLCASTLPGRGYTFGSGTRLTVV.

The V call is TRBV2, the J call TRBJ1-5; TRBD1 matches 7 bases. In germline, CDR1 is SNHLY, CDR2 FYNNEI. CDR3 size: 16 residues. V trimming: 6 bases; J trimming: 0 bases; junction bases outside the gene matches: 8. CDR3 nucleotides: TGTGCCAGCAGGGGACAGCAGGCATATAGCAATCAGCCCCAGCATTTT. It specifies CASRGQQAYSNQPQHF.

The V and J genes are TRBV3-1 (or the pseudogene TRBV3-2) and TRBJ1-2, with TRBD1 matching over 9 bases. The CDR3 extends over 14 amino acids. V lost 8 bases to trimming and J lost 8 bases; unmatched junction nucleotides: 12. Germline values: CDR1 LGHDT, CDR2 YNNKEL (reference sequence). For the CDR3, the DNA is TGTGCCAGCGCCGGGACAGGGTTTTCCGGAGGCTACACCTTC. It is translated as CASAGTGFSGGYTF.

The genes are TRBV7-8 and TRBJ2-3, with D possibly matching TRBD2 (7 bases). With 1 base removed from V and 4 bases from J, the gap between germline ends came to 24 bases. The CDR3 is 19 amino acids. CDR1 and CDR2 from the germline V gene are SGHVS and FQNEAQ. The DNA of the CDR3 is TGTGCCAGCAGCTTAGTGGGGCTGGGGGCGGGAGTTTTCGCAGATACGCAGTATTTT. Translated: CASSLVGLGAGVFADTQYF.

The chain combines TRBV2 with TRBJ1-5; TRBD1 might be the D (5 bases). CDR3 length: 13 residues. V shed 5 bases and J shed 4 bases, with 9 bases lying between them. Germline V CDR1 and CDR2: SNHLY, FYNNEI. Here the CDR3 reads CASSLPGNQPQHF. The DNA for the CDR3 is TGTGCCAGCAGTCTACCAGGGAATCAGCCCCAGCATTTT.

The chain couples TRBV2 to TRBJ2-7; TRBD2 agrees at 9 bases. The CDR3 contains 14 residues. After removal of 6 bases from V and 5 bases from J, the junction contained 8 bases not matched to a gene. Germline V gene lookup returns CDR1 SNHLY and CDR2 FYNNEI. The CDR3 DNA is TGTGCCAGCAGCCTACGGACTAGCGTGGACGAGCAGTACTTC. Protein product: CASSLRTSVDEQYF. Variable domain in full (rest from reference TRBV2 and TRBJ2-7): EPEVTQTPSHQVTQMGQEVILRCVPISNHLYFYWYRQILGQKVEFLVSFYNNEISEKSEIFDDQFSVERPDGSNFTLKIRSTKLEDSAMYFCASSLRTSVDEQYFGPGTRLTVT.

A single count supports this clone. The chain employs TRBV6-5 and TRBJ1-1; TRBD1 aligns across 7 bases. There are 13 residues in the CDR3. J gave up 11 bases and V 6 bases, and 12 bases lay outside the gene matches. Looked up from germline, CDR1 is MNHEY and CDR2 is SVGAGI. Here the CDR3 DNA reads TGTGCCAGCAGACAACCGGGACAGCGTTTTGCTTTCTTT. This encodes CASRQPGQRFAFF.

The rearrangement links TRBV7-2 to TRBJ1-2, with D possibly TRBD1 on 6 matching bases. Germline assignment: CDR1 SGHTA and CDR2 FQGNSA. The germline V and J ends were trimmed by 4 bases and 4 bases, with 16 bases remaining between them. This CDR3 has 15 residues. CDR3 in amino acids: CASSSPDGGGYGYTF. The CDR3 DNA follows: TGTGCCAGCAGCTCCCCTGATGGGGGCGGCTATGGCTACACCTTC.

This chain connects TRBV3-1 (or the pseudogene TRBV3-2) to TRBJ1-6; unclear D gene. Germline V gives CDR1 LGHDT, CDR2 YNNKEL (reference sequence). This CDR3 has 13 amino acids. The germline V and J ends were trimmed by 8 bases and 6 bases, with 11 bases remaining between them. This CDR3 is CASAPGINSPLHF. CDR3 DNA: TGTGCCAGCGCCCCGGGGATTAATTCACCCCTCCACTTT.

The CDR3 is CASSSNPVQPNYGYTF. For the CDR3, the DNA is TGTGCCAGCAGCTCCAACCCGGTCCAACCCAACTATGGCTACACCTTC. The genes are TRBV7-2 and TRBJ1-2; D gene unclear. The V gene lost 4 bases and the J gene lost 2 bases, with 17 bases spanning the gap. The length of the CDR3 is 16 residues. CDR1 and CDR2 from the germline V gene are SGHTA and FQGNSA.